This T cell receptor beta chain was documented in a study of synovial regulatory T cells in juvenile arthritis. Study results and limitations: CDR3 overlap with synovial Tregs was higher for iaTregs than other blood Tregs. Blood Treg cells that were inflammation-associated showed lower TCR diversity than other blood Treg cells. Synovial Teff and blood CPL repertoires partially overlapped with iaTreg TCR repertoires, which were largely patient-private.

To note about this clone: Its antigen is unidentified.

Median age roughly 10 years (about 2.2-22.9); median disease duration about seven years (0.2-19.1). The assay was immunoSEQ multiplex PCR, and TCRdb's table has in-frame clones only and misses some. The listing records roughly 9,900 clones. This CDR3 is built from 15 residues. The DNA sequence is not available. Per the germline V gene, CDR1 is MNHNY and CDR2 is SVGAGI (reference sequence). The clonotype was recovered from a donor aged 2-30 years with juvenile idiopathic arthritis. The chain employs TRBV6-6 and TRBJ2-7; TCRdb's D call of TRBD2 is untestable without DNA. Sequencing was done on a sample of Treg cells from blood. Subset given: remaining (HLA-DR-negative) circulating blood Treg cells. This chain's CDR3 is CASTPGGLAGREQYF.